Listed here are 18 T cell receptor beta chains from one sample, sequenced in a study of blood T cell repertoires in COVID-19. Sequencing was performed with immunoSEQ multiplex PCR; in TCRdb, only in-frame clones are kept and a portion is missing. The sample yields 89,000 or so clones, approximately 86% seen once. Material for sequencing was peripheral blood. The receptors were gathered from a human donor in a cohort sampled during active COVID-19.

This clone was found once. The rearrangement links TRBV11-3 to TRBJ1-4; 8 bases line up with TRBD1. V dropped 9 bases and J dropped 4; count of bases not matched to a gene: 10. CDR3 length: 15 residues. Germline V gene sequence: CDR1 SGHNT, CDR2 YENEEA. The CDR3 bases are TGTGCCAGTAGCAGGGGGCCAACGGGTAATGAAAAACTGTTTTTT. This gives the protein CASSRGPTGNEKLFF.

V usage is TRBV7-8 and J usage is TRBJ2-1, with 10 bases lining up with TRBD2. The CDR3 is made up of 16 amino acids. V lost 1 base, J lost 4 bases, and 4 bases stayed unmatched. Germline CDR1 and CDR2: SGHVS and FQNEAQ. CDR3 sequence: CASSLETSGTYNEQFF. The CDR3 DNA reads TGTGCCAGCAGCTTAGAAACTAGCGGGACTTACAATGAGCAGTTCTTC.

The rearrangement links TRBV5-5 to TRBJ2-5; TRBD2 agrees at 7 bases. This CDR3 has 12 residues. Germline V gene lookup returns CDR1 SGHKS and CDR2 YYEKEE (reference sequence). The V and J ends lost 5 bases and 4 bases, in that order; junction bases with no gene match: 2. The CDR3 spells CASRGEGETQYF. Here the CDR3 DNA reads TGTGCCAGCAGGGGGGAGGGAGAGACCCAGTACTTC.

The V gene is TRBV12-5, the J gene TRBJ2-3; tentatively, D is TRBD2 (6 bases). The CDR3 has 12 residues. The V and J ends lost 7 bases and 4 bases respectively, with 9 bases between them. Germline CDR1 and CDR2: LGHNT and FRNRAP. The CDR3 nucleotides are TGTGCTAGTGCCTGGGGGGCAGATACGCAGTATTTT. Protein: CASAWGADTQYF.

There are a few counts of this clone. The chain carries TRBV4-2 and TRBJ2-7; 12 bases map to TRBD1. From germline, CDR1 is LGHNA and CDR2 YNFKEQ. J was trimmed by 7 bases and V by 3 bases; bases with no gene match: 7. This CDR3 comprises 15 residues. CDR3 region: CASSQSGTGGGEQYF. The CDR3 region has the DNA TGTGCCAGCAGCCAGTCCGGGACAGGGGGCGGTGAGCAGTACTTC.

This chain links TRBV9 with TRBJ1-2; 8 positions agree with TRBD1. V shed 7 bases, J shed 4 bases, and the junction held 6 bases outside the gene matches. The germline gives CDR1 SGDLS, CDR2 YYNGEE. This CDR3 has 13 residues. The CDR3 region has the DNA TGTGCCAGCCGGACAGGGAGCGGCTATGGCTACACCTTC. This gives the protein CASRTGSGYGYTF.

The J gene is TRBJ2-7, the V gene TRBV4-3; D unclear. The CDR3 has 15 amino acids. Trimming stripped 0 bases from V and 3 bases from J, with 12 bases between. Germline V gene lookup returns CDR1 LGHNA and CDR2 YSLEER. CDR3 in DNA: TGCGCCAGCAGCCAAGAGGAGCTTGATCACTACGAGCAGTACTTC. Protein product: CASSQEELDHYEQYF.

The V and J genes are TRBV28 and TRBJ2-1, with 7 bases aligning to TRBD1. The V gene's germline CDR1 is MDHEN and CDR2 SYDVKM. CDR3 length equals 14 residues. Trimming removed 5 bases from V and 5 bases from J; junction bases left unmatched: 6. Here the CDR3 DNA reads TGTGCCAGCAGTAAGACAGGGTTGGACAATGAGCAGTTCTTC. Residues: CASSKTGLDNEQFF.

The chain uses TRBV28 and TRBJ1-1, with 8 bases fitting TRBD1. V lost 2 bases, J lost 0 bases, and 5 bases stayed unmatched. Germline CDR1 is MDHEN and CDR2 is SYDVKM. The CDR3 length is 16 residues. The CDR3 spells CASSLPSGQVNTEAFF. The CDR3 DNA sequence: TGTGCCAGCAGTTTACCCTCGGGACAGGTGAACACTGAAGCTTTCTTT. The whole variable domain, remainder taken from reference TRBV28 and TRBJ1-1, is DVKVTQSSRYLVKRTGEKVFLECVQDMDHENMFWYRQDPGLGLRLIYFSYDVKMKEKGDIPEGYSVSREKKERFSLILESASTNQTSMYLCASSLPSGQVNTEAFFGQGTRLTVV.

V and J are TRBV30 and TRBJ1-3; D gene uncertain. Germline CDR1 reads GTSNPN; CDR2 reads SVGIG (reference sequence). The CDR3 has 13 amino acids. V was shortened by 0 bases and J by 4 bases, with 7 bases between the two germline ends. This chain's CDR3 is CAWSVPGGNTIYF. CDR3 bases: TGTGCCTGGAGTGTACCAGGAGGAAACACCATATATTTT.

Here the CDR3 reads CASSLEWGSGRWYF. The CDR3, as DNA: TGCGCCAGCAGCTTGGAGTGGGGTAGCGGGAGGTGGTACTTC. The chain combines TRBV5-1 with TRBJ2-7; 10 bases line up with TRBD2. Germline loops: CDR1 SGHRS, CDR2 YFSETQ. This CDR3 region has 14 residues. V dropped 0 bases and J dropped 12; count of bases not matched to a gene: 9.

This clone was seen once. The CDR3 region is CASSRQNEQYF. As DNA, the CDR3 is TGTGCCAGCAGTAGACAGAACGAGCAGTACTTC. The V call is TRBV9, the J call TRBJ2-7; maybe TRBD1 (5 bases). This CDR3 spans 11 amino acids. CDR1 is SGDLS, CDR2 YYNGEE, per germline. V dropped 5 bases and J dropped 5 bases, with 8 bases sitting between them. The full variable domain, rest sourced from reference TRBV9 and TRBJ2-7, is DSGVTQTPKHLITATGQRVTLRCSPRSGDLSVYWYQQSLDQGLQFLIQYYNGEERAKGNILERFSAQQFPDLHSELNLSSLELGDSALYFCASSRQNEQYFGPGTRLTVT.

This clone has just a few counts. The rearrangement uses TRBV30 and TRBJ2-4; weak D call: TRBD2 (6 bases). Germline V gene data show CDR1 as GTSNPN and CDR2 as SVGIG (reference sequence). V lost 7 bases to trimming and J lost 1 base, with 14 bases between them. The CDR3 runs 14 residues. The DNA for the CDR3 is TGTGCCTCTCGAGCCCGGGAGGCCAAAAACATTCAGTACTTC. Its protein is CASRAREAKNIQYF.

For the CDR3, the DNA is TGCGCCAGCAGCGTGAGGACAGGGAGGAACACTGAAGCTTTCTTT. As protein: CASSVRTGRNTEAFF. V usage is TRBV5-1 and J usage is TRBJ1-1, with TRBD1 matching 8 bases. The germline CDR1 and CDR2 sequences are SGHRS and YFSETQ. V was pared by 4 bases and J by 1 base, with 6 bases of the junction left unmatched. This CDR3 is built from 15 residues.

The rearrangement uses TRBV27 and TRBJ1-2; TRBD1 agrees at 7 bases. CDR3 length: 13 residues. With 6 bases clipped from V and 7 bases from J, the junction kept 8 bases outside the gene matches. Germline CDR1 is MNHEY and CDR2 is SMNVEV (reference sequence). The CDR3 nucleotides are TGTGCCAGCAGGCGGACAGGTTTAAGTGGCTACACCTTC. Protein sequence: CASRRTGLSGYTF.

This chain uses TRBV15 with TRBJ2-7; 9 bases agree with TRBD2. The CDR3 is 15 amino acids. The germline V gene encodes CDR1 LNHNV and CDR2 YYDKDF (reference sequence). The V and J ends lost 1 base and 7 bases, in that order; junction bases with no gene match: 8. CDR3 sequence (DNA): TGTGCCACCAGCAGAGGGGTAGCGGGGGTGGGGGAGCAGTACTTC. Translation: CATSRGVAGVGEQYF.

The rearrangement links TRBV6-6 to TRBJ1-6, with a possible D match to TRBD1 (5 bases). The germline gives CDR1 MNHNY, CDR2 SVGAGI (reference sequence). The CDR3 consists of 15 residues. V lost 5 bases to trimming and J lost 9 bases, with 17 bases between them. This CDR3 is CASSPGGNSGSPLHF. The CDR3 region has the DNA TGTGCCAGCAGTCCGGGGGGGAATAGTGGTTCACCCCTCCACTTT.

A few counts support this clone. CDR3 nucleotides: TGTGCCATCAGTGACCCGGCGGTCAATGGCTACACCTTC. It codes for CAISDPAVNGYTF. The V gene is TRBV10-3, the J gene TRBJ1-2; D is ambiguous. This CDR3 has 13 residues. The germline V and J ends were trimmed by 3 bases and 6 bases, with 11 bases remaining between them. Germline CDR1 ENHRY, CDR2 SYGVKD.